The clone carrying this T cell receptor (beta chain) was seen only a few times. Its target is not known. All donors participated as healthy donors of bone marrow. The V gene end was trimmed by 4 bases and the J gene end by 10 bases; junction bases not matched to a gene: 6. The CDR3 is made up of 12 amino acids. Germline CDR1 is MDHEN and CDR2 is SYDVKM. The sample comes from a study of cytomegalovirus exposure and HLA in healthy donors. Whole-study results and caveats: Associated with cytomegalovirus, according to the listing, were 150 to 200 TCR beta chains. Segments of the TCR beta V type were, in most cases, productive about 90% or about 30% of the time in an earlier analysis. Reportedly, fewer N-insertions than the approximately 700-donor mean appeared in an Asian-associated ancestry cluster in a later analysis.

In the PCR, 60 Vbeta and 13 Jbeta primers were used. Only in-frame clones appear in the TCRdb table, and some are missing; sequencing was by immunoSEQ multiplex PCR. This table has around 200,000 clones, roughly 60% appearing once. The chain combines TRBV28 with TRBJ1-1, with 7 bases lining up with TRBD1. Sequenced: PBMCs. This TCR came from a man in his forties in good health and CMV-seronegative. CDR3 amino acids: CASSSRQGTAFF. In DNA form, the CDR3 reads TGTGCCAGCAGTTCCCGACAGGGAACAGCTTTCTTT.